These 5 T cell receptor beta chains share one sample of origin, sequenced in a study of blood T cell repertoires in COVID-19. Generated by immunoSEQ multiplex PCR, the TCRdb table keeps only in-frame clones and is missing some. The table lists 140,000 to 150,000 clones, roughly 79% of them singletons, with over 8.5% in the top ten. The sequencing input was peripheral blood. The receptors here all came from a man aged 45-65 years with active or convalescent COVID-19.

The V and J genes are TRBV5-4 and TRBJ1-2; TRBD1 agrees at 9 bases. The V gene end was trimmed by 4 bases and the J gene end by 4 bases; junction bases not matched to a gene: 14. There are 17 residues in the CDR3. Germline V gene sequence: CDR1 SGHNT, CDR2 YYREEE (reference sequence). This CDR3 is CASSVHGQGLAGYGYTF. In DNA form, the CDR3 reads TGTGCCAGCAGCGTCCATGGACAGGGGTTGGCAGGCTATGGCTACACCTTC. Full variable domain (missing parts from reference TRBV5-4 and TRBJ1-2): ETGVTQSPTHLIKTRGQQVTLRCSSQSGHNTVSWYQQALGQGPQFIFQYYREEENGRGNFPPRFSGLQFPNYSSELNVNALELDDSALYLCASSVHGQGLAGYGYTFGSGTRLTVV.

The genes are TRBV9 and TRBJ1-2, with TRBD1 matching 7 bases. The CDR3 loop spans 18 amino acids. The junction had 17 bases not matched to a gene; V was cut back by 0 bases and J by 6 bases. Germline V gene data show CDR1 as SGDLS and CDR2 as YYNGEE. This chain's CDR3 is CASSVDGTVPRERHGYTF. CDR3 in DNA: TGTGCCAGCAGCGTAGACGGGACAGTACCCCGCGAGCGACATGGCTACACCTTC.

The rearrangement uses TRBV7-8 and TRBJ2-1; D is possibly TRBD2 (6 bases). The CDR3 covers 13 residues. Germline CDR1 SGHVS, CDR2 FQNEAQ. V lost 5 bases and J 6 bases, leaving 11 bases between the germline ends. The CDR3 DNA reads TGTGCCAGCAGCCTCGGGACTCTCAATGAGCAGTTCTTC. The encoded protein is CASSLGTLNEQFF.

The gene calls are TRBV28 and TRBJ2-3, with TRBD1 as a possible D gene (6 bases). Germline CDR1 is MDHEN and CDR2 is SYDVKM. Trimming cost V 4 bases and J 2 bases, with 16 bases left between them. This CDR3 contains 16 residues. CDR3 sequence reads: CASSWGQGPFTDTQYF. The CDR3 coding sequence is TGTGCCAGCAGTTGGGGGCAGGGACCCTTCACAGATACGCAGTATTTT.

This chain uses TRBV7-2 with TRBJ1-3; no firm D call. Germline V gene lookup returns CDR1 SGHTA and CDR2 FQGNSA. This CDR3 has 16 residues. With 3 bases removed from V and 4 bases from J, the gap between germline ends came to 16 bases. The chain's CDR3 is CASSFPSVGEGNTIYF. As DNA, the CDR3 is TGTGCCAGCAGCTTCCCCTCCGTCGGGGAGGGAAACACCATATATTTT.